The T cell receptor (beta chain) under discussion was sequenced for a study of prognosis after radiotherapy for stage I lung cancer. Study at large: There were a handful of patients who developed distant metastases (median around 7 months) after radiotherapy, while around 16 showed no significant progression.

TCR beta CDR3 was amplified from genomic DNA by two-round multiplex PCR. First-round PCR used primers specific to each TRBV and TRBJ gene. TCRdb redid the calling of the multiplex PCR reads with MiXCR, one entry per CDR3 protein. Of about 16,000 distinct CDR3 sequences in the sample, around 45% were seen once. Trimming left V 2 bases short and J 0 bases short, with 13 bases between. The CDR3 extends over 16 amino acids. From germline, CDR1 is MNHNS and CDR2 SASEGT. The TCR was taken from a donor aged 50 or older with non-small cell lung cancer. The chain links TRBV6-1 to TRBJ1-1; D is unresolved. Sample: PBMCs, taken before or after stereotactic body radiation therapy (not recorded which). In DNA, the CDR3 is TGTGCCAGCAGTGAACCGCCGGGAGGACTGAACACTGAAGCTTTCTTT. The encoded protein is CASSEPPGGLNTEAFF.